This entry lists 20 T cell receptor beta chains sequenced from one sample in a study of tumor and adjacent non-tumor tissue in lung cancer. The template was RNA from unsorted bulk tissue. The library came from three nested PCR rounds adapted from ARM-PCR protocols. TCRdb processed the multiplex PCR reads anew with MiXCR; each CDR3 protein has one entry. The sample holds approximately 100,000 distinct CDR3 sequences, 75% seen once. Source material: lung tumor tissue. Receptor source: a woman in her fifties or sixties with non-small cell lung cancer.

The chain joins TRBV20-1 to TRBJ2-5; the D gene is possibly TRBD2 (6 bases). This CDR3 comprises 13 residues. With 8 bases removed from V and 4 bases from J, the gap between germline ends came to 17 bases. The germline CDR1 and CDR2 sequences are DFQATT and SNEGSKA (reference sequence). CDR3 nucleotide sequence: TGCAGTTGGGAGGTGGGCCGTGGAGAGACCCAGTACTTC. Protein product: CSWEVGRGETQYF.

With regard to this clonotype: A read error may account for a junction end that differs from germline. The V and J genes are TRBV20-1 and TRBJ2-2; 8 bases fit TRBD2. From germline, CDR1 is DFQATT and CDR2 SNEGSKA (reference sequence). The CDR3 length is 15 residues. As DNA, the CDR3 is TGCAGTGCTAGAGACGGCGGGAGGAACATCGGGGAGCTGTTCTTT. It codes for CSARDGGRNIGELFF.

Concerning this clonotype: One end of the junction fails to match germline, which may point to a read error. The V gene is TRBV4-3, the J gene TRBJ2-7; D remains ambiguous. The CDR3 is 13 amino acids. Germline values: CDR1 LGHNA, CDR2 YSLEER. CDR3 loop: CASGYYKSYEQYF. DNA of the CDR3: TGCGCCAGCGGCTATTACAAGTCCTACGAGCAATACTTC.

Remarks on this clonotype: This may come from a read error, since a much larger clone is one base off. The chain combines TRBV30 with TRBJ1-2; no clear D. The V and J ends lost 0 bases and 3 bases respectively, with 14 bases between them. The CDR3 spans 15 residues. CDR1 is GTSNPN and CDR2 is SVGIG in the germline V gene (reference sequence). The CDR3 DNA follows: TGTGCCTGGAGTGTAAGGAGGGCGCAAGACTATGGCTACACCTTC. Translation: CAWSVRRAQDYGYTF.

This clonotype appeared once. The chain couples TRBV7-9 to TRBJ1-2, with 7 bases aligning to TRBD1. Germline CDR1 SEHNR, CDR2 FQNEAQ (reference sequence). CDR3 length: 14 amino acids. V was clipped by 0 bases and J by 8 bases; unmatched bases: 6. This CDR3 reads CASSLAPRGKGYTF. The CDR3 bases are TGTGCCAGCAGCTTAGCCCCCAGGGGGAAGGGCTACACCTTC. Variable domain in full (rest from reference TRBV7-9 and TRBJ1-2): DTGVSQNPRHKITKRGQNVTFRCDPISEHNRLYWYRQTLGQGPEFLTYFQNEAQLEKSRLLSDRFSAERPKGSFSTLEIQRTEQGDSAMYLCASSLAPRGKGYTFGSGTRLTVV.

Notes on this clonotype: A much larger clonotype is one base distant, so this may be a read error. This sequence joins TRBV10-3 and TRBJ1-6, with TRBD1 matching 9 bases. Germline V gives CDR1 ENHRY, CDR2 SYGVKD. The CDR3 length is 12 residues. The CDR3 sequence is CTIGTGSSPLHF. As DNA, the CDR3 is TGTACCATCGGGACAGGGTCTTCACCCCTCCACTTT.

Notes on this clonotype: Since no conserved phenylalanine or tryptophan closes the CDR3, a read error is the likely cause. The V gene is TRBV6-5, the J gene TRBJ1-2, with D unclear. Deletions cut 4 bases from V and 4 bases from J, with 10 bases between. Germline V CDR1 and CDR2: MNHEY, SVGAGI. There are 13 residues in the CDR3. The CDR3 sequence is CASSSWAAYGYTI. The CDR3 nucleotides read TGTGCCAGCAGTTCCTGGGCAGCCTATGGCTACACCATC.

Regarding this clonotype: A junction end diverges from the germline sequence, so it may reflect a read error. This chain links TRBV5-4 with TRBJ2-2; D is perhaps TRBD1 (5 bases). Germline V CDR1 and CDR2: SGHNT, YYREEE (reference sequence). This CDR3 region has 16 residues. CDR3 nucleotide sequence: TGTGCCAGCAGCTCCGGACATGGCAAAGACACAGGGGAGCTGTTTTTT. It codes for CASSSGHGKDTGELFF.

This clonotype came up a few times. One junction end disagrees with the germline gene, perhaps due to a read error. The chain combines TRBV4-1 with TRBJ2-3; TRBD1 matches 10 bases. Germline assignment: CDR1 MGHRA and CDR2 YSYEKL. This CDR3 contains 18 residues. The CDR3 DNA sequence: TGCGCCAGCAGCCCCAGGCCCCGACAGGGGGCGAACACAGATACGCAGTTTTTT. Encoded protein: CASSPRPRQGANTDTQFF.

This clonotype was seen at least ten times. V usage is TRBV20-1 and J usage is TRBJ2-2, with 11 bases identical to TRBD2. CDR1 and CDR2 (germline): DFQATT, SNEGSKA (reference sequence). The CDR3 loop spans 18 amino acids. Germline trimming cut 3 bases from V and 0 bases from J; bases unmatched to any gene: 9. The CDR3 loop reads CSASGKTSGRSNTGELFF. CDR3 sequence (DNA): TGCAGTGCTAGTGGGAAAACTAGCGGGAGATCGAACACCGGGGAGCTGTTTTTT.

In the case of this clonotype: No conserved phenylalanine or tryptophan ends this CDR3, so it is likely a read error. The CDR3 sequence: CSVETGGGNEQFY. The CDR3 coding sequence is TGCAGCGTAGAGACAGGGGGTGGGAATGAGCAGTTCTAC. The genes are TRBV29-1 and TRBJ2-1; 9 bases agree with TRBD1. The CDR3 has 13 amino acids. Germline CDR1 reads SQVTM; CDR2 reads ANQGSEA. Trimming at V came to 6 bases and at J to 7 bases, leaving 7 bases not matched to a gene.

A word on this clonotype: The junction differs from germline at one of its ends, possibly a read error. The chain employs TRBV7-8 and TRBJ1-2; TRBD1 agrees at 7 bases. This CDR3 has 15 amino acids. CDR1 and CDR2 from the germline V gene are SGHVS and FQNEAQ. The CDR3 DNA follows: TGTGCCAGCAGCTTAGCTATAGGGGGCGCAGATGGCTTCACCTTC. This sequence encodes CASSLAIGGADGFTF.

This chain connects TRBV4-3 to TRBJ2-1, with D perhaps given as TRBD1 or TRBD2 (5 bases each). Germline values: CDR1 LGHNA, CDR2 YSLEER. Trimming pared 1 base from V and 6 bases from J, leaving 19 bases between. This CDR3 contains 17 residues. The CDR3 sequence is CASSQGLKGPKANEQFF. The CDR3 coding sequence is TGCGCCAGCAGCCAAGGACTAAAGGGACCTAAGGCCAATGAGCAGTTCTTC.

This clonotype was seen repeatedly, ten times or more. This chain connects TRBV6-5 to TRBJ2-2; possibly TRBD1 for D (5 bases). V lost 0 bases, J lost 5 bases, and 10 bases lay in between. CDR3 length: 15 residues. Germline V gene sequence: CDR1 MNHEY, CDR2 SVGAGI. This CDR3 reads CASSYSPTVTGELFF. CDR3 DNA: TGTGCCAGCAGTTACTCGCCGACAGTAACCGGGGAGCTGTTTTTT.

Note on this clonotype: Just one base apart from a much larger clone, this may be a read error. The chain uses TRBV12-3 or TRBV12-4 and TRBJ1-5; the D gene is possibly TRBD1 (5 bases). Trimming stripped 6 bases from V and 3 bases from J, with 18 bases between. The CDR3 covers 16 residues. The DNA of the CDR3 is TGTGCCAGCAGCCCCACGACCGGGGCAAACAATCAGCCCCAGCATTTT. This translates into CASSPTTGANNQPQHF.

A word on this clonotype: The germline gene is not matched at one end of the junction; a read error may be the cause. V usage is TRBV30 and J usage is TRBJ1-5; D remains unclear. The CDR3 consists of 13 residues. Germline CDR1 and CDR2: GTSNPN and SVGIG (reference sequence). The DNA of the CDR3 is TGTGCCTGGAGTGGAAAGGGCAGTCAGTCCCATCATTTT. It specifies CAWSGKGSQSHHF.

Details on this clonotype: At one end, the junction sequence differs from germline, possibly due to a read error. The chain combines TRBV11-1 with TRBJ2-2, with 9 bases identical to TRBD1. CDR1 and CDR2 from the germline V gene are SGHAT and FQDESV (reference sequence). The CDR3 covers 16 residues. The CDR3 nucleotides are TGTGCCAACAGCGCCTGGACAGGGGTGAACACCGGGGAGTTGTTATTT. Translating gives CANSAWTGVNTGELLF.

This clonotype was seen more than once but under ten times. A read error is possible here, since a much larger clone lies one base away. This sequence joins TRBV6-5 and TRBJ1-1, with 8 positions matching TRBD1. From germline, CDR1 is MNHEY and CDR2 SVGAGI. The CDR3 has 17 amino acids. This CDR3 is CVSSRSRDRNEDTEAFF. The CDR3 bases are TGTGTCAGCAGTCGGTCCCGGGACAGGAATGAGGACACTGAAGCTTTCTTT.

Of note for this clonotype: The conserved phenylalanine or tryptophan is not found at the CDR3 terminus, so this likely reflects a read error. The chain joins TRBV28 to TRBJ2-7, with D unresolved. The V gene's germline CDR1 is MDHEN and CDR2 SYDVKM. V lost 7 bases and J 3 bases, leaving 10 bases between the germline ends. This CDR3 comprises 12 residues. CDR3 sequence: CASNILNYEQYL. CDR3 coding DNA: TGTGCCAGCAATATCTTGAACTACGAGCAGTACTTA.

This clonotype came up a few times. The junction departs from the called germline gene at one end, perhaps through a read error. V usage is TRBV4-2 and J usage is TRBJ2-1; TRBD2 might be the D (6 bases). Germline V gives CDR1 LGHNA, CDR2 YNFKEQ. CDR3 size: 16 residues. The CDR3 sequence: CASSQGVGGPLNELFF. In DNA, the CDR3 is TGTGCCAGTAGCCAAGGGGTGGGGGGACCGTTGAATGAGCTGTTCTTC.